These T cell receptor beta chains were read from a single sample in a study of blood T cell repertoires in COVID-19. Produced via immunoSEQ multiplex PCR; TCRdb's table is partial and in-frame only. Among 300,000 to 400,000 clones listed, 85% to 90% were seen once. Source material: peripheral blood. Receptors originate from a woman between 50 and 59 years old with COVID-19, enrolled during active disease. Both conserved end residues are part of each CDR3. D genes are given only for firm matches. For some rows the clone size is stated as once, few or many, or as a class when expanded; others skip it.

D	size	V	J	DNA	CDR3
TRBD1	.	TRBV27	TRBJ2-7	TGTGCCAGCAGTTTCCGGGACAGGGTAAACTACGAGCAGTACTTC	CASSFRDRVNYEQYF
.	.	TRBV18	TRBJ2-1	TGTGCCAGCTCACCACCGTTGCGGGTTGAGCAGTTCTTC	CASSPPLRVEQFF
.	few	TRBV5-1	TRBJ2-1	TGCGCCAGCAGCTTGGGGGGCGAAAATGAGCAGTTCTTC	CASSLGGENEQFF
.	.	TRBV19	TRBJ2-5	TGTGCCAGTAGTATAAAGACTGGGTTCAACCAAGAGACCCAGTACTTC	CASSIKTGFNQETQYF
.	.	TRBV7-2	TRBJ2-2	TGTGCCAGCAGCTCCCCTGGCCTCGGGGGCACCGGGGAGCTGTTTTTT	CASSSPGLGGTGELFF
TRBD2	.	TRBV10-1	TRBJ2-3	TGCGCCAGCAGTGAGGTAGGACTAGCGGATTTGAGAGATACGCAGTATTTT	CASSEVGLADLRDTQYF
.	.	TRBV14	TRBJ2-2	TGTGCCAGCAGCCAAGGTTTGGGCAGGTCGAACACCGGGGAGCTGTTTTTT	CASSQGLGRSNTGELFF
TRBD2	.	TRBV2	TRBJ2-1	TGTGCCAGCAGGGCTAGCGGGAGGACGATCAATGAGCAGTTCTTC	CASRASGRTINEQFF
TRBD1	few	TRBV19	TRBJ1-1	TGTGCCAGTAGTACACCGGGACAGGGGGCTTGGTACACTGAAGCTTTCTTT	CASSTPGQGAWYTEAFF
.	.	TRBV29-1	TRBJ1-1	TGCAGCGTTGAAGGCGGGGTTATGAACACTGAAGCTTTCTTT	CSVEGGVMNTEAFF
.	.	TRBV19	TRBJ2-4	TGTGCCAGTAGTATAGAAAACCGAGGCAAAAACATTCAGTACTTC	CASSIENRGKNIQYF
.	.	TRBV19	TRBJ2-7	TGTGCCAGTAGCCGTATAGTGGTCGGGGGGCGCTACGAGCAGTACTTC	CASSRIVVGGRYEQYF
.	once	TRBV30	TRBJ1-4	TGTGCCTGGACTGGGCCCGATGGAGGACTGTTTTTT	CAWTGPDGGLFF
TRBD1	.	TRBV29-1	TRBJ2-7	TGCAGCGTTGAGGGCCAGGGGGCGCACGAGCAGTACTTC	CSVEGQGAHEQYF
TRBD2	.	TRBV5-4	TRBJ2-1	TGTGCCAGCAGCTTCCCGGGACTAGCATACAATGAGCAGTTCTTC	CASSFPGLAYNEQFF
TRBD1	.	TRBV7-8	TRBJ1-1	TGTGCCAGCAGCTTACTTCCGGGACAGGGGTCGAACACTGAAGCTTTCTTT	CASSLLPGQGSNTEAFF
.	.	TRBV29-1	TRBJ1-1	TGCAGCGTTGAGGGCCATAATGAAGCTTTCTTT	CSVEGHNEAFF
TRBD1	once	TRBV19	TRBJ1-2	TGTGCCAGTAGCAACAGGGGGCGGAACTATGGCTACACCTTC	CASSNRGRNYGYTF
.	.	TRBV6-5	TRBJ2-5	TGTGCCAGCGGAGGGCTAGCAGAGACCCAGTACTTC	CASGGLAETQYF
.	few	TRBV7-2	TRBJ2-3	TGTGCCAGCAGCTTAGCCCTAGCAGATACGCAGTATTTT	CASSLALADTQYF
.	.	TRBV24-1	TRBJ2-1	TGTGCCACCAGTGATCCCGAGCCTACCTCTCAGTTCTTC	CATSDPEPTSQFF
.	.	TRBV19	TRBJ2-7	TGTGCCAGTAGTGTCATAACAGGGAGGGGTTACGAGCAGTACTTC	CASSVITGRGYEQYF
.	.	TRBV7-8	TRBJ1-3	TGTGCCAGCAGCCTACGTACGGCGGCTGGAAACACCATATATTTT	CASSLRTAAGNTIYF
TRBD1	.	TRBV4-1	TRBJ2-7	TGCGCCAGCAGCCAAGATTCTGGTCGGTCAGGGGGCATTTCCTACGAGCAGTACTTC	CASSQDSGRSGGISYEQYF
TRBD2	once	TRBV9	TRBJ2-1	TGTGCCAGCAGCTTAGCTCCCCGAGGGACTAGCGGGAGGGGTAATAATGAGCAGTTCTTC	CASSLAPRGTSGRGNNEQFF
.	.	TRBV28	TRBJ1-4	TGTGCCAGCACCCGCGGGGGAGATAATGAAAAACTGTTTTTT	CASTRGGDNEKLFF
.	.	TRBV5-1	TRBJ1-1	TGCGCCAGCAGCCTGAATGGAGTCACTGAAGCTTTCTTT	CASSLNGVTEAFF
.	.	TRBV30	TRBJ1-1	TGTGCCTGGCTACGGACGGGAGGGGTAAACACTGAAGCTTTCTTT	CAWLRTGGVNTEAFF
TRBD1	.	TRBV5-1	TRBJ2-5	TGCGCCAGCAGCTTAGGACAGGGGAGTTACGGAGAGACCCAGTACTTC	CASSLGQGSYGETQYF
TRBD1	.	TRBV11-3	TRBJ2-1	TGTGCCAGCAGCGTCCGGGACAGGGGTCCCCATGAGCAGTTCTTC	CASSVRDRGPHEQFF
.	.	TRBV19	TRBJ1-2	TGTGCCAGTGCAGGGGCCCGCTACACCTTC	CASAGARYTF
.	.	TRBV5-1	TRBJ2-7	TGCGCCAGCAGCCCCTCGGTGGCGGGAGAGCAGTACTTC	CASSPSVAGEQYF
.	.	TRBV9	TRBJ1-5	TGTGCCAGCAGCGTAGATTGGGGGGTGGGTCAGCCCCAGCATTTT	CASSVDWGVGQPQHF
TRBD2	.	TRBV6-5	TRBJ2-7	TGTGCCAGCAGTTACCCGGCTAGCGGGAGGGGTGAGCAGTACTTC	CASSYPASGRGEQYF
TRBD2	.	TRBV7-2	TRBJ2-7	TGTGCCAGCAGCTTGCGGTCTAGCGGGATCGAGCAGTACTTC	CASSLRSSGIEQYF
.	.	TRBV19	TRBJ2-1	TGTGCCAGTAGGCTGAAAGCGGGTTGGCTCAATGAGCAGTTCTTC	CASRLKAGWLNEQFF
TRBD2	.	TRBV7-7	TRBJ2-1	TGTGCCAGCAGCTTGGCTGTTCCCGGGACTAGCGGGAGGTACAATGAGCAGTTCTTC	CASSLAVPGTSGRYNEQFF
TRBD1	.	TRBV11-3	TRBJ1-1	TGTGCCAGCAGCTTCGGACAGGGGAGCACTGAAGCTTTCTTT	CASSFGQGSTEAFF
TRBD1	.	TRBV18	TRBJ1-1	TGTGCCAGCTCACCTTCAATCGACAGGGACACTGAAGCTTTCTTT	CASSPSIDRDTEAFF
.	.	TRBV7-9	TRBJ1-2	TGTGCCAGCAGCGCCCAGGCCCCCTATGGCTACACCTTC	CASSAQAPYGYTF
.	.	TRBV3-1/TRBV3-2	TRBJ2-5	TGTGCCAGCAGCCCGGACTTGGGGGAGACCCAGTACTTC	CASSPDLGETQYF